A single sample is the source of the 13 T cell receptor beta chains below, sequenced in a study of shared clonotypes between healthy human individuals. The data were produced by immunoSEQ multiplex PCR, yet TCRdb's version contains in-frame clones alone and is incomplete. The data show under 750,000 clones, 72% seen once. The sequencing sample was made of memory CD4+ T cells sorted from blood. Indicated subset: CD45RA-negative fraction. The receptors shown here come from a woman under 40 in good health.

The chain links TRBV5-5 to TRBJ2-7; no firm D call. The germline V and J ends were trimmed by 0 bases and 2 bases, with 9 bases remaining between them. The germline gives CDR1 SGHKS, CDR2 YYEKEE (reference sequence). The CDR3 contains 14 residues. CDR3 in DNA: TGTGCCAGCAGCTTGGTGAGCCCCCCCTACGAGCAGTACTTC. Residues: CASSLVSPPYEQYF.

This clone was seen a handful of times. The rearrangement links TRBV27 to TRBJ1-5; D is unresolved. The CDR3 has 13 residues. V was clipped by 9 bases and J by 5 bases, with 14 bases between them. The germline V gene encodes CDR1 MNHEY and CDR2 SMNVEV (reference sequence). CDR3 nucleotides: TGTGCCAGTACTTCTCGAAGGGATCAGCCCCAGCATTTT. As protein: CASTSRRDQPQHF.

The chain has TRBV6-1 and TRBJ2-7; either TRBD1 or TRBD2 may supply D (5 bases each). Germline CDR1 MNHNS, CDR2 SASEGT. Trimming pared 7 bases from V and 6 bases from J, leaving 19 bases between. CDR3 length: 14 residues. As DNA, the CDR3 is TGTGCCAGCACCGAAGTGGGGTGGGGGTCCGAGCAGTACTTC. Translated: CASTEVGWGSEQYF.

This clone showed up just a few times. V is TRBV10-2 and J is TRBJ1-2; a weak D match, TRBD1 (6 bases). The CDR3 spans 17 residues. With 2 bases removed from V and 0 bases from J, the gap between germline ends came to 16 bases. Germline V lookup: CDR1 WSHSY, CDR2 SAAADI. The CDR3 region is CASSEKRGESANYGYTF. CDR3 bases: TGCGCCAGCAGTGAGAAGAGGGGGGAATCAGCTAACTATGGCTACACCTTC.

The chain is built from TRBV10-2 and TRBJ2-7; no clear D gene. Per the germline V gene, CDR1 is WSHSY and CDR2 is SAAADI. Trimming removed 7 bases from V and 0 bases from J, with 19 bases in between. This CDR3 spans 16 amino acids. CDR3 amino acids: CASTPTNSLSSYEQYF. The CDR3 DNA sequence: TGCGCCAGCACCCCCACGAACAGTTTAAGCTCCTACGAGCAGTACTTC.

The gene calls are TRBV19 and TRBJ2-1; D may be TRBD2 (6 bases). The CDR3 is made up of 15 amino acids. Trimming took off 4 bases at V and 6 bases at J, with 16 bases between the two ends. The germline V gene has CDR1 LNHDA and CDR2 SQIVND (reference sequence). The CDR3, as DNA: TGTGCCAGTAGTAGGCCACGACTAGTTTCCAATGAGCAGTTCTTC. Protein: CASSRPRLVSNEQFF. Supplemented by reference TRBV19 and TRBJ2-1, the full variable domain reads DGGITQSPKYLFRKEGQNVTLSCEQNLNHDAMYWYRQDPGQGLRLIYYSQIVNDFQKGDIAEGYSVSREKKESFPLTVTSAQKNPTAFYLCASSRPRLVSNEQFFGPGTRLTVL.

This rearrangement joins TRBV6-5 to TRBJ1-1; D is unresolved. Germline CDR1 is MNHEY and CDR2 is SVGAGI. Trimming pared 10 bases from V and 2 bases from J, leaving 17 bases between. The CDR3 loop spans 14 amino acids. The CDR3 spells CATVPVGVNTEAFF. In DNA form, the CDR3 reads TGTGCCACCGTACCTGTCGGGGTTAACACTGAAGCTTTCTTT.

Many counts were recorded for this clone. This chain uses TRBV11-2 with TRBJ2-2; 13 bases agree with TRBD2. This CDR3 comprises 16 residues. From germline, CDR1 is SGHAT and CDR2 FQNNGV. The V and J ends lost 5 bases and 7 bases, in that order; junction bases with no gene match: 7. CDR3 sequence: CASSIRTSGRHGELFF. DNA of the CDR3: TGTGCCAGCAGCATAAGGACTAGCGGGAGACACGGGGAGCTGTTTTTT. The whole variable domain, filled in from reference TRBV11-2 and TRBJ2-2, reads EAGVAQSPRYKIIEKRQSVAFWCNPISGHATLYWYQQILGQGPKLLIQFQNNGVVDDSQLPKDRFSAERLKGVDSTLKIQPAKLEDSAVYLCASSIRTSGRHGELFFGEGSRLTVL.

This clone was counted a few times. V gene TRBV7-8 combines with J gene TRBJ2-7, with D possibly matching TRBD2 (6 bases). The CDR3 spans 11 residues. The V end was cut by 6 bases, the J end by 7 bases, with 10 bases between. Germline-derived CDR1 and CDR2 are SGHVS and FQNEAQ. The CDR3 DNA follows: TGTGCCAGCAGTGGGACTCTTGAGCAGTACTTC. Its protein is CASSGTLEQYF.

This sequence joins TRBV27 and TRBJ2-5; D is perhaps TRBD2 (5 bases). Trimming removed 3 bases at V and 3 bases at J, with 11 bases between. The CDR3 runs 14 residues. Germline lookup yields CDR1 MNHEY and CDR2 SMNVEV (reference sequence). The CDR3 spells CASSFRVGEETQYF. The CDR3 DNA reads TGTGCCAGCAGTTTTCGGGTGGGAGAAGAGACCCAGTACTTC.

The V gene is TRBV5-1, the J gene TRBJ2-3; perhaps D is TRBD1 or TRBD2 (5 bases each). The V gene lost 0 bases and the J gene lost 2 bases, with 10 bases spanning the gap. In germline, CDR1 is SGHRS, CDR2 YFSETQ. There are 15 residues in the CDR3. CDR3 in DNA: TGCGCCAGCAGCTTGGAGTGGGGGATCACAGATACGCAGTATTTT. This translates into CASSLEWGITDTQYF.

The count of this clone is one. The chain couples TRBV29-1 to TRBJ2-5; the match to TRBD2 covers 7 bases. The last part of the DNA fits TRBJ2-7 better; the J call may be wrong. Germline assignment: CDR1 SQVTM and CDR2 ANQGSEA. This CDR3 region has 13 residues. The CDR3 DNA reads TGCAGCGTTTATATTACGGGAGGAGGCGAGCAGTACTTC. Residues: CSVYITGGGEQYF.

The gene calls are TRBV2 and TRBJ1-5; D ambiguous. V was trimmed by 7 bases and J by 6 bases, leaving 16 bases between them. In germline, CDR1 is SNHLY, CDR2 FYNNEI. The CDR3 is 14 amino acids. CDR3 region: CASMGQIAGQPQHF. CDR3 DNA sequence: TGTGCCAGCATGGGCCAGATAGCGGGTCAGCCCCAGCATTTT. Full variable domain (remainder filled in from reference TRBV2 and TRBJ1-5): EPEVTQTPSHQVTQMGQEVILRCVPISNHLYFYWYRQILGQKVEFLVSFYNNEISEKSEIFDDQFSVERPDGSNFTLKIRSTKLEDSAMYFCASMGQIAGQPQHFGDGTRLSIL.